These 10 T cell receptor beta chains came from one sample sequenced in a study of T cell repertoires in cytomegalovirus infection. Each CDR3 protein is one row after TCRdb ran MiXCR on the reads. The sample carries approximately 490,000 distinct CDR3 sequences, about 11% recorded once. The sequencing input was PBMCs. These receptors were taken from a human donor in good health (CMV status not recorded). Some clones in this sample may be carry-over from other donors' samples.

Ten or more counts support this clonotype. CDR3 loop: CASSQQLPSGTSIYEQYF. CDR3 nucleotides: TGCGCCAGCAGCCAACAGCTTCCATCCGGGACTAGTATCTACGAGCAGTACTTC. V is TRBV4-1 and J is TRBJ2-7; TRBD2 matches 8 bases. The CDR3 runs 18 residues. J was trimmed by 3 bases and V by 2 bases; bases with no gene match: 15. Germline V gives CDR1 MGHRA, CDR2 YSYEKL.

This clonotype was seen at least ten times. CDR3 sequence: CASSAGRAGYTF. The CDR3 region has the DNA TGTGCCAGCAGTGCGGGACGGGCCGGCTACACCTTC. The chain has TRBV2 and TRBJ1-2, with TRBD1 as a possible D gene (5 bases). The germline CDR1 and CDR2 sequences are SNHLY and FYNNEI. Trimming took 4 bases from V and 8 from J, leaving 11 bases between them. The CDR3 extends over 12 amino acids. Full variable domain (remainder filled in from reference TRBV2 and TRBJ1-2): EPEVTQTPSHQVTQMGQEVILRCVPISNHLYFYWYRQILGQKVEFLVSFYNNEISEKSEIFDDQFSVERPDGSNFTLKIRSTKLEDSAMYFCASSAGRAGYTFGSGTRLTVV.

This clonotype was observed at least ten times. The J gene is TRBJ2-5, the V gene TRBV5-4; 8 positions agree with TRBD2. The CDR3 consists of 14 residues. The V gene end was trimmed by 4 bases and the J gene end by 2 bases; junction bases not matched to a gene: 4. The V gene's germline CDR1 is SGHNT and CDR2 YYREEE (reference sequence). The CDR3 sequence is CASSPAGGQETQYF. The CDR3 DNA reads as TGTGCCAGCAGCCCTGCGGGAGGACAAGAGACCCAGTACTTC.

On this clonotype itself: A far larger clone is just one base off, so this is likely a read error. V is TRBV2 and J is TRBJ2-2, with unresolved D. Trimming pared 6 bases from V and 6 bases from J, leaving 5 bases between. The CDR3 contains 11 residues. Germline V lookup: CDR1 SNHLY, CDR2 FYNNEI. The CDR3 loop reads CASRLSGELFF. The DNA of the CDR3 is TGTGCCAGCAGGTTATCCGGGGAGCTGTTTTTT.

This clonotype was seen at least ten times. The rearrangement uses TRBV10-3 and TRBJ1-2, with 11 bases fitting TRBD1. CDR3 length: 16 residues. Germline V gene sequence: CDR1 ENHRY, CDR2 SYGVKD. The trim removed 0 bases at V and 4 bases at J, leaving 4 bases unmatched. CDR3: CAISESGQGAGYGYTF. As DNA, the CDR3 is TGTGCCATCAGTGAGTCCGGACAGGGGGCTGGCTATGGCTACACCTTC.

This clonotype was seen at least ten times. The CDR3 protein is CSDRQDWNEQFF. The CDR3 DNA sequence: TGCAGCGACCGACAGGATTGGAATGAGCAGTTCTTC. The chain is built from TRBV29-1 and TRBJ2-1; possibly TRBD1 for D (6 bases). CDR1 SQVTM and CDR2 ANQGSEA come from the germline V gene. The V and J ends lost 7 bases and 7 bases respectively, with 14 bases between them. The CDR3 runs to 12 residues.

The sample holds a few counts of this clonotype. The chain combines TRBV6-1 with TRBJ2-1; TRBD2 agrees at 7 bases. This CDR3 contains 15 residues. V lost 7 bases, J lost 2 bases, and 8 bases stayed unmatched. Germline V CDR1 and CDR2: MNHNS, SASEGT. Written as DNA, the CDR3 is TGTGCCAGCACGACACGCGCGGGGGCCTACAATGAGCAGTTCTTC. Translating it yields CASTTRAGAYNEQFF.

The sample holds many counts of this clonotype. V and J are TRBV12-3 or TRBV12-4 and TRBJ1-2; TRBD1 aligns across 8 bases. The CDR3 extends over 13 amino acids. V shed 5 bases, J shed 4 bases, and the junction held 3 bases outside the gene matches. This CDR3 is CASSGQGPYGYTF. CDR3 sequence (DNA): TGTGCCAGCAGTGGACAGGGTCCCTATGGCTACACCTTC.

In its sample, this clonotype was seen many times. The rearrangement joins TRBV19 to TRBJ1-1; TRBD1 aligns across 7 bases. The CDR3 is 14 amino acids. The V gene end was trimmed by 3 bases and the J gene end by 4 bases; junction bases not matched to a gene: 5. Germline V gene sequence: CDR1 LNHDA, CDR2 SQIVND (reference sequence). The CDR3 DNA sequence: TGTGCCAGTAGTATTGGACAGGAATTCACTGAAGCTTTCTTT. Its translation: CASSIGQEFTEAFF.

This chain links TRBV7-9 with TRBJ2-7, with TRBD1 matching 9 bases. This CDR3 has 17 residues. J was trimmed by 2 bases and V by 4 bases; bases with no gene match: 12. From germline, CDR1 is SEHNR and CDR2 FQNEAQ (reference sequence). CDR3 residues: CASSSLSGTGRTYEQYF. CDR3 coding DNA: TGTGCCAGCAGCTCCCTCTCCGGGACAGGGAGGACCTACGAGCAGTACTTC.